A single sample gave rise to the 15 T cell receptor beta chains below, sequenced in a study of regulatory T cells in long-lasting Graves disease. Regarding time point: newly diagnosed GD, antithyroid drugs for less than 3 months. From RNA extracted from PBMCs, the TCR library was made. Researchers made TCR beta libraries by using iRepertoire HTBI primers and running Arm-PCR on CDR3 regions. TCRdb ran MiXCR on the multiplex PCR reads and lists one entry per CDR3 protein. Of around 480,000 distinct CDR3 sequences in the sample, around 15% were seen once. These data were also filed under a second study, of T cells in Graves' hyperthyroidism and ophthalmopathy.

The source was peripheral blood mononuclear cells (PBMCs), collected at new diagnosis, from a patient treated with antithyroid drugs. These receptors were obtained from a man in his forties or fifties with Graves disease.

This chain links TRBV7-9 with TRBJ1-6, with D perhaps matching TRBD1 (5 bases). The CDR3 is 15 amino acids. Trimming stripped 4 bases from V and 4 bases from J, with 11 bases between. In germline, CDR1 is SEHNR, CDR2 FQNEAQ (reference sequence). The CDR3 is CASSSGDAYNSPLHF. The CDR3 coding sequence is TGTGCCAGCAGCTCTGGGGACGCATATAATTCACCCCTCCACTTT.

Concerning this clonotype itself: A read error may explain this, as a much larger clone is one base away. The chain is built from TRBV12-3 or TRBV12-4 and TRBJ1-5; 9 positions match TRBD1. The CDR3 loop spans 15 amino acids. The CDR3: CAGSLGQGNNQPQHF. For the CDR3, the DNA is TGTGCCGGCAGTTTGGGACAGGGCAACAATCAGCCCCAGCATTTT.

This clonotype showed up just a few times. The chain carries TRBV7-9 and TRBJ2-5; D gene unclear. Germline values: CDR1 SEHNR, CDR2 FQNEAQ (reference sequence). Trimming shortened V by 0 bases and J by 4 bases, and 9 bases separated the two germline ends. CDR3 length: 14 amino acids. CDR3 in amino acids: CASSLAHLRETQYF. The CDR3, as DNA: TGTGCCAGCAGCTTAGCGCACCTGCGAGAGACCCAGTACTTC.

This clonotype showed up just a few times. The chain joins TRBV7-9 to TRBJ2-5, with TRBD1 matching 8 bases. The CDR3 contains 13 residues. From germline, CDR1 is SEHNR and CDR2 FQNEAQ (reference sequence). Trimming removed 5 bases from V and 9 bases from J; junction bases left unmatched: 8. Here the CDR3 DNA reads TGTGCCAGCAGCGGATCCGACAGGGGCGCCCAGTACTTC. Translated, it gives CASSGSDRGAQYF.

This clonotype turned up a few times. A much larger clone is a single base away; this may be a read error. V gene TRBV28 combines with J gene TRBJ2-2, with a tentative D call TRBD2 (5 bases). CDR3 size: 15 residues. Per the germline V gene, CDR1 is MDHEN and CDR2 is SYDVKM. The CDR3 here is CASSHAGFGTGELLF. CDR3 DNA sequence: TGTGCCAGCAGTCATGCGGGTTTCGGCACCGGGGAGCTGTTGTTT.

The J gene is TRBJ2-2, the V gene TRBV20-1; 16 bases map to TRBD2. The CDR3 length is 16 residues. Germline V gives CDR1 DFQATT, CDR2 SNEGSKA (reference sequence). The V and J ends lost 3 bases and 5 bases, in that order; junction bases with no gene match: 3. CDR3 in amino acids: CSASEGLAGGTGELFF. Here the CDR3 DNA reads TGCAGTGCTAGTGAGGGACTAGCGGGAGGGACCGGGGAGCTGTTTTTT.

This clonotype was detected a few times. The chain is built from TRBV2 and TRBJ2-2; the D is unclear. Germline V gene data show CDR1 as SNHLY and CDR2 as FYNNEI. Trimming stripped 8 bases from V and 2 bases from J, with 9 bases between. The CDR3 contains 13 residues. CDR3 bases: TGTGCCAGCGAGAAGGCCAACACCGGGGAGCTGTTTTTT. It translates to CASEKANTGELFF. The whole variable domain, filled in from reference TRBV2 and TRBJ2-2, reads EPEVTQTPSHQVTQMGQEVILRCVPISNHLYFYWYRQILGQKVEFLVSFYNNEISEKSEIFDDQFSVERPDGSNFTLKIRSTKLEDSAMYFCASEKANTGELFFGEGSRLTVL.

Many counts were recorded for this clonotype. The chain uses TRBV20-1 and TRBJ2-5; TRBD2 matches 12 bases. The CDR3 spans 14 residues. V trimming: 6 bases; J trimming: 4 bases; junction bases outside the gene matches: 6. Germline CDR1 DFQATT, CDR2 SNEGSKA (reference sequence). CDR3: CSASRTSGTETQYF. The DNA for the CDR3 is TGCAGTGCCTCGAGGACTAGCGGGACAGAGACCCAGTACTTC.

The sample holds many counts of this clonotype. The chain employs TRBV28 and TRBJ2-7, with D hard to call. The germline V gene encodes CDR1 MDHEN and CDR2 SYDVKM. V lost 4 bases and J lost 2, with 6 bases in between. This CDR3 is built from 12 residues. CDR3 protein: CASSSRAYEQYF. The CDR3 coding sequence is TGTGCCAGCAGTTCTAGGGCCTACGAGCAGTACTTC.

This clonotype was seen a handful of times. This chain uses TRBV20-1 with TRBJ1-2, with 7 nucleotides matching TRBD1. The length of the CDR3 is 14 residues. Germline-derived CDR1 and CDR2 are DFQATT and SNEGSKA (reference sequence). V trimming: 6 bases; J trimming: 4 bases; junction bases outside the gene matches: 11. Here the CDR3 reads CSASGTATSYGYTF. The CDR3 region has the DNA TGCAGTGCCAGCGGGACAGCTACCTCCTATGGCTACACCTTC.

The V gene is TRBV19, the J gene TRBJ2-7; 7 positions match TRBD1. V lost 10 bases to trimming and J lost 1 base; unmatched junction nucleotides: 10. The CDR3 covers 14 residues. CDR1 LNHDA and CDR2 SQIVND come from the germline V gene (reference sequence). Here the CDR3 reads CATALTGISYEQYF. Written as DNA, the CDR3 is TGTGCCACCGCGCTGACAGGGATATCCTACGAGCAGTACTTC.

This clonotype was observed at least ten times. The V call is TRBV27, the J call TRBJ2-7, with a possible D match to TRBD1 (6 bases). V was pared by 5 bases and J by 6 bases, with 17 bases between. This CDR3 has 14 amino acids. Germline V lookup: CDR1 MNHEY, CDR2 SMNVEV (reference sequence). The CDR3 nucleotides are TGTGCCAGCAGTCCGATAGGTACAGGGTTCGAGCAGTACTTC. As protein: CASSPIGTGFEQYF.

This clonotype was seen many times. At one boundary the junction diverges from the germline segment, which might be a read error. V and J are TRBV5-1 and TRBJ1-1, with D unresolved. The CDR3 spans 14 residues. The germline CDR1 and CDR2 sequences are SGHRS and YFSETQ. The CDR3 DNA follows: TGCGCCAGCAGCTTGGGGATAATGAACACTGGAGCTTTCTTT. This encodes CASSLGIMNTGAFF.

The rearrangement links TRBV28 to TRBJ1-2; a possible D gene is TRBD1 (6 bases). Germline V gene sequence: CDR1 MDHEN, CDR2 SYDVKM. The CDR3 consists of 15 residues. V lost 4 bases and J lost 5, with 17 bases in between. The chain's CDR3 is CASSYPITGRYGYTF. The CDR3 region has the DNA TGTGCCAGCAGTTACCCAATAACAGGGCGGTATGGCTACACCTTC.

This clonotype was found a few times. The chain carries TRBV28 and TRBJ1-2; TRBD1 matches at 7 bases. In germline, CDR1 is MDHEN, CDR2 SYDVKM. This CDR3 is 15 amino acids long. The J segment lost 3 bases and the V segment lost 6 bases, leaving 10 bases of the junction unmatched. CDR3 in amino acids: CASRLRQGVYYGYTF. The CDR3 DNA is TGTGCCAGCAGGCTTAGACAGGGAGTCTACTATGGCTACACCTTC.